This TCR beta chain was captured by sequencing in a study of cytomegalovirus exposure and HLA in healthy donors. General study points: Later analysis identified over 15,000 TCR beta sequences associated with HLA alleles, using a false discovery rate threshold of 0.05.

The PCR made use of 60 Vbeta and 13 Jbeta primers. Source study methods: In a later analysis, the count reached some 83 million unique TCR beta chains, with about 9.9 million shared. Profiling relied on immunoSEQ multiplex PCR, and the TCRdb table lists in-frame clones only, not all of them. V, J and clone size were drawn from that table, and D and trimming were deduced from the DNA. The sample holds approximately 190,000 clones, over 75% seen once. CDR3 size: 16 residues. V gave up 5 bases and J gave up 2 bases; unmatched junction bases: 9. Germline V gene data show CDR1 as PRHDT and CDR2 as FYEKMQ (reference sequence). Note on this clone: Antigen unknown.

The receptor was isolated from a man aged 35-49 years in good health and CMV-seropositive. The specimen sequenced was PBMCs. The chain carries TRBV13 and TRBJ2-7; 10 bases align to TRBD1. The CDR3 nucleotides are TGTGCCAGCAGCCCCAAGACGGGACAGGGGCCCTACGAGCAGTACTTC. Protein: CASSPKTGQGPYEQYF.